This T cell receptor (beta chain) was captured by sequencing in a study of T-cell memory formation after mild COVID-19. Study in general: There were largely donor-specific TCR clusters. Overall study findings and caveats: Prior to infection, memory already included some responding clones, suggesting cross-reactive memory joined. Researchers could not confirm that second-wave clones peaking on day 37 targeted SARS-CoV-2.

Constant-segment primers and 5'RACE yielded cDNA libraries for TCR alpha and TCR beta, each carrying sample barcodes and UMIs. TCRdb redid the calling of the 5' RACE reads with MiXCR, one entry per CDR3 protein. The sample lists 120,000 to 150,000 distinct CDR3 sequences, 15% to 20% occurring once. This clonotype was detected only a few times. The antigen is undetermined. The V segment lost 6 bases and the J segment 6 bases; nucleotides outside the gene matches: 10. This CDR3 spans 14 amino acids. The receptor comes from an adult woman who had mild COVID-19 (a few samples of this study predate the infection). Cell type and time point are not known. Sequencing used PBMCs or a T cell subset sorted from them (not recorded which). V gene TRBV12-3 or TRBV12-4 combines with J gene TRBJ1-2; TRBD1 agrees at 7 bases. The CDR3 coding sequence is TGTGCCAGCAGGCTAGGGGGCTTAGGACATGGCTACACCTTC. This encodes CASRLGGLGHGYTF.